These T cell receptor beta chains were read from a single sample in a study of T-cell reconstitution after alpha-beta-depleted transplantation in children. TCRdb redid the calling of the PCR reads with MiXCR, one entry per CDR3 protein. The sample lists about 300,000 distinct CDR3 sequences; roughly 7.8% were seen once. Source: peripheral blood, taken 360 days after TCRalphabeta/CD19-depleted stem cell transplant. These receptor sequences come from a female patient between 2 and 15 years old who had a stem cell transplant for Fanconi anemia, so the T cells may come from the graft donor. Each CDR3 is given with its conserved first and last residue. A D gene is named only where the DNA matches it firmly. Not all rows give a size; the values are once, few, many and, for expanded clones, a class.

TRBJ2-1	few	NA	TRBV27	TGTGCCAGCAGTGGTTTCGGGGTTTGGGGTGAGCAGTTCTTC	CASSGFGVWGEQFF
TRBJ2-7	NA	NA	TRBV25-1	TGTGCCAGCAGCGTGGGACTCTCTAGGGAATCCTCCTACGAGCAGTACTTC	CASSVGLSRESSYEQYF
TRBJ2-1	many	TRBD2	TRBV28	TGTGCCAGCAGTTTCAGAACCGGGAGCGGGAGAGGGGGGGTTATCTACAATGAGCAGTTCTTC	CASSFRTGSGRGGVIYNEQFF
TRBJ1-3	NA	NA	TRBV20-1	TGCAGTGCTCAACAGGGAAACACCATATATTTT	CSAQQGNTIYF
TRBJ1-2	NA	NA	TRBV27	TGTGCCAGCAGCGTAACGGGACCGAGCGAAATTTGGACTGGCTACACCTTC	CASSVTGPSEIWTGYTF
TRBJ1-2	few	NA	TRBV28	TGTGCCAGCAGTTTCTACCTTCGTACATTGACAGATAACTATGGCTACACCTTC	CASSFYLRTLTDNYGYTF
TRBJ1-2	many	NA	TRBV12-3/TRBV12-4	TGTGCCAGCAGTCCCGGAGCCGGGTATGGCTACACCTTC	CASSPGAGYGYTF
TRBJ1-4	few	TRBD1	TRBV24-1	TGTGCCACCAGTGAAGGCCAGGGGGCGGCAACTAATGAAAAACTGTTTTTT	CATSEGQGAATNEKLFF
TRBJ1-2	NA	NA	TRBV27	TGTGCCAGCAGTAGGGGGGGCGTGAACTTAAACTATGGCTACACCTTC	CASSRGGVNLNYGYTF
TRBJ2-5	many	TRBD2	TRBV4-1	TGCGCCAGCAGCCGGGGACTAGGACAAGAGACCCAGTACTTC	CASSRGLGQETQYF
TRBJ2-3	many	NA	TRBV5-1	TGCGCCAGCAGCTTGTATACGGGAGACACAGATACGCAGTATTTT	CASSLYTGDTDTQYF
TRBJ2-7	NA	NA	TRBV30	TGTGCCTGGAGTGGTGACGGCCTCTACGAGCAGTACTTC	CAWSGDGLYEQYF
TRBJ2-3	NA	NA	TRBV30	TGTGCCTGGTCCCCAGCAGGCCCCACAGATACGCAGTATTTT	CAWSPAGPTDTQYF
TRBJ2-6	NA	TRBD1	TRBV14	TGTGCCAGCAGCCCGAGATTGACAGGGGATGACCTGACTTTC	CASSPRLTGDDLTF
TRBJ1-4	NA	NA	TRBV5-1	TGCGCCAGCAGCTTGGCCGGTGGCAGGGTGAATGAAAAACTGTTTTTT	CASSLAGGRVNEKLFF
TRBJ2-1	NA	TRBD2	TRBV3-1	TGTGCCACCAGCCAAGATACCTGGGGGCTAGCGGGGGTGAACAATGAGCAGTTCTTC	CATSQDTWGLAGVNNEQFF
TRBJ2-5	NA	TRBD1	TRBV6-1	TGTGCCAGCAGTGGGGACAGGCTTAAAAAGACCCAGTACTTC	CASSGDRLKKTQYF
TRBJ1-1	few	TRBD1	TRBV27	TGTGCCAGCAGTACCGACAGGGGGCGCCGGACTGAAGCTTTCTTT	CASSTDRGRRTEAFF
TRBJ1-2	many	NA	TRBV10-3	TGTGCCATCTCGGTAGGGGTGGACTATGGCTACACCTTC	CAISVGVDYGYTF
TRBJ1-2	NA	TRBD1	TRBV18	TGTGCCAGCTCACATTACGGGACAGGGGCCGGGGGCTACACCTTC	CASSHYGTGAGGYTF
TRBJ2-2	few	TRBD2	TRBV27	TGTGCCAGCAGTTCCGATGGCGGGAGGATCACCGGGGAGCTGTTTTTT	CASSSDGGRITGELFF
TRBJ1-2	few	NA	TRBV28	TGTGCCAGCAGTTACCCTCGGGCACACCACTCTAACTATGGCTACACCTTC	CASSYPRAHHSNYGYTF
TRBJ2-5	many	NA	TRBV5-5	TGTGCCAGCAGCTTGGGTGTGGGGACTGCTGAACAAGAGACCCAGTACTTC	CASSLGVGTAEQETQYF
TRBJ1-1	many	NA	TRBV12-3/TRBV12-4	TGTGCCAGCAGGGATCAGGGAGACGCTGAAGCTTTCTTT	CASRDQGDAEAFF
TRBJ2-5	many	TRBD1	TRBV5-6	TGTGCCACCACAGGGGGAAGTGGAAAGTGGGGGACCCAGTACTTC	CATTGGSGKWGTQYF
TRBJ1-1	NA	NA	TRBV29-1	TGCAGCGTTGCGACCGGGAAAGCTTTCTTT	CSVATGKAFF
TRBJ2-6	few	NA	TRBV7-9	TGTGCCAGCAGCCCTACCATGGGGCGGGCCAACGTCCTGACTTTC	CASSPTMGRANVLTF
TRBJ2-5	many	NA	TRBV6-2/TRBV6-3	TGTGCCAGCAGTTACTGGCAGGAGACCCAGTACTTC	CASSYWQETQYF
TRBJ2-7	many	TRBD2	TRBV9	TGTGCCAGCAGCGAAGGACTAGCGGAATCCTACGAGCAGTACTTC	CASSEGLAESYEQYF
TRBJ2-1	few	TRBD2	TRBV5-1	TGCGCCAGCAGCTTCACAGCGGGGGCCTACAATGAGCAGTTCTTC	CASSFTAGAYNEQFF
TRBJ2-3	NA	NA	TRBV7-2	TGTGCCAGCAGCTTATTAGGTCCAGATACGCAGTATTTT	CASSLLGPDTQYF
TRBJ2-1	few	NA	TRBV9	TGTGCCAGCAGCGAGTCCCCTGTGAATGAGCAGTTCTTC	CASSESPVNEQFF
TRBJ2-2	many	TRBD2	TRBV7-3	TGTGCCAGCAGCTTAAGGAGGCTAGCGGGAGTAATGGGCACCGGGGAGCTGTTTTTT	CASSLRRLAGVMGTGELFF
TRBJ2-4	NA	TRBD1	TRBV5-5	TGTGCCAGCACCACGTCCCGGGACAGGGAACGTGGCAAAAACATTCAGTACTTC	CASTTSRDRERGKNIQYF
TRBJ1-1	NA	NA	TRBV6-2/TRBV6-3	TGTGCCAGCACCCAGGGAGCCCCTGAAGCTTTCTTT	CASTQGAPEAFF
TRBJ2-3	many	NA	TRBV9	TGTGCCAGCAGCCGAGAGGGACTTCTCACAGATACGCAGTATTTT	CASSREGLLTDTQYF
TRBJ1-6	many	NA	TRBV10-3	TGTGCCATCAGTGAGCAGCTGAATTCACCCCTCCACTTT	CAISEQLNSPLHF
TRBJ2-4	many	NA	TRBV5-1	TGCGCCAGCAGCCGACAGAGGTTTCAGTACTTC	CASSRQRFQYF
TRBJ1-1	few	NA	TRBV4-3	TGCGCCAGCAGCCAAGAACCCCCCATGAACACTGAAGCTTTCTTT	CASSQEPPMNTEAFF
TRBJ1-5	NA	NA	TRBV29-1	TGCAGCGTTGAGGGGGGCCGGGGACAGCCCCAGCATTTT	CSVEGGRGQPQHF
TRBJ1-6	few	TRBD1	TRBV28	TGTGCCAGCAGTCACAGGGGAACTTCACCCCTCCACTTT	CASSHRGTSPLHF
TRBJ1-4	NA	NA	TRBV3-1	TGTGCCTCCAGCCAACGGACAGACGCTAATGAAAAACTGTTTTTT	CASSQRTDANEKLFF
TRBJ2-7	many	TRBD2	TRBV4-2	TGTGCCAGCAGCCATTTAGCGGGAGGGGCCTACGAGCAGTACTTC	CASSHLAGGAYEQYF
TRBJ2-2	many	NA	TRBV2	TGTGCCAGCTCGACAGTCGCGAACACCGGGGAGCTGTTTTTT	CASSTVANTGELFF
TRBJ2-1	many	NA	TRBV11-1	TGTGCCAGCAGCTTTGGGACGCTCTACAATGAGCAGTTCTTC	CASSFGTLYNEQFF
TRBJ1-2	few	NA	TRBV25-1	TGTGCCAGCAGCGATGGGTGGAGTTTCTATGGCTACACCTTC	CASSDGWSFYGYTF
TRBJ1-5	many	NA	TRBV27	TGTGCCAGCAGTTGGGGGGGCTATAGCAATCAGCCCCAGCATTTT	CASSWGGYSNQPQHF
TRBJ2-1	many	NA	TRBV4-3	TGCGCCAGCAGCCCCCGAAGGGCTACGGACTCCTACAATGAGCAGTTCTTC	CASSPRRATDSYNEQFF
TRBJ2-4	many	NA	TRBV5-1	TGCGCCAGCAGCGATAGGGCCGATCTCGCCAAAAACATTCAGTACTTC	CASSDRADLAKNIQYF
TRBJ2-1	many	NA	TRBV20-1	TGCAGTGCTAGGGGAGGGGGCCCCTACAATGAGCAGTTCTTC	CSARGGGPYNEQFF
TRBJ1-3	many	NA	TRBV6-6	TGTGCCAGCATGGGGGGAGGAAACACCATATATTTT	CASMGGGNTIYF
TRBJ1-3	many	TRBD1	TRBV7-8	TGTGCCAGCAGCTTAGGACAGGGCCCTGGAAACACCATATATTTT	CASSLGQGPGNTIYF
TRBJ2-1	NA	TRBD2	TRBV6-1	TGTGCCAGCAGCCCTCTCGGACTAGCGGGACTAAATGAGCAGTTCTTC	CASSPLGLAGLNEQFF
TRBJ2-7	NA	NA	TRBV4-3	TGCGCCAGCAGCCAAGAGGTTTCGGGCGGGGGCCAGTCCTACGAGCAGTACTTC	CASSQEVSGGGQSYEQYF
TRBJ2-7	many	TRBD2	TRBV5-1	TGCGCCAGCAGCGTCGGGACTAGCGGGGATTACGAGCAGTACTTC	CASSVGTSGDYEQYF
TRBJ2-3	NA	TRBD2	TRBV3-1	TGTGCCAGCAGCCAAGATCGCCTGGCGGGAGACCTTGGCACAGATACGCAGTATTTT	CASSQDRLAGDLGTDTQYF
TRBJ2-5	NA	NA	TRBV20-1	TGCAGTCCTACCTTCGACAGCCAAGAGACCCAGTACTTC	CSPTFDSQETQYF
TRBJ1-1	NA	NA	TRBV3-1	TGTGCCAGCAGCCAAGATAATTGGCCGAACACTGAAGCTTTCTTT	CASSQDNWPNTEAFF
TRBJ1-1	many	TRBD1	TRBV20-1	TGCAGTGCTAGGGAGACAGGGGAGACGGACGGAGCTTTCTTT	CSARETGETDGAFF
TRBJ1-6	many	NA	TRBV12-3/TRBV12-4	TGTGCCAGCAGTTTAGGCGGGGGCGCGAATATTTCACCCCTCCACTTT	CASSLGGGANISPLHF